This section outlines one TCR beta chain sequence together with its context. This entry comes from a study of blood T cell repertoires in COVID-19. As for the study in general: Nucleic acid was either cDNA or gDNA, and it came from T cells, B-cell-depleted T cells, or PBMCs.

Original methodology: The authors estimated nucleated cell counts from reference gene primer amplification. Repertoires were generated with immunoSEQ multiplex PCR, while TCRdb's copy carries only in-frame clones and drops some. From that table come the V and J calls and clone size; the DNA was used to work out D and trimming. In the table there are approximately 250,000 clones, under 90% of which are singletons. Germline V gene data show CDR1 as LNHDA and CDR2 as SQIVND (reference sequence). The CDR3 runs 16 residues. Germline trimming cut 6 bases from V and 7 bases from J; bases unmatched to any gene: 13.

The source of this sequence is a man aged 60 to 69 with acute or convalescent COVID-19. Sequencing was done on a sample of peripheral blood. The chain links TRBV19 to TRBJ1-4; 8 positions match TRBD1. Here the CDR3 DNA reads TGTGCCAGTAGGCCCGGGGGGACAGGTATCGGTGAAAAACTGTTTTTT. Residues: CASRPGGTGIGEKLFF.